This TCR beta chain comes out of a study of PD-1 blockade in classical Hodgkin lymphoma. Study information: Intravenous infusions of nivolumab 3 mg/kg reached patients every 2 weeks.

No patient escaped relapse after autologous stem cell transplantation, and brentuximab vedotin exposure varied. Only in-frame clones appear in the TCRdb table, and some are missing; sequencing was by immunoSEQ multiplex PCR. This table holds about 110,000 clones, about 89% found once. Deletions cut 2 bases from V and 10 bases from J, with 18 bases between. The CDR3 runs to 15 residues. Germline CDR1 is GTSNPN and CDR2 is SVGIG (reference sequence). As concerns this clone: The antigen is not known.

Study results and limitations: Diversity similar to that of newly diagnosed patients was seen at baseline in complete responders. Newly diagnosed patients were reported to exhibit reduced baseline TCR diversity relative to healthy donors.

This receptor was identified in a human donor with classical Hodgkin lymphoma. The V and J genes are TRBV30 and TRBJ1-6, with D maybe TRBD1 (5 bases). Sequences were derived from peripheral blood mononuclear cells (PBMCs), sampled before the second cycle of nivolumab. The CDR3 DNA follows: TGTGCCTGGAGTTTATGGGGCGCGGGTCGGTCACCCCTCCACTTT. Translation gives CAWSLWGAGRSPLHF. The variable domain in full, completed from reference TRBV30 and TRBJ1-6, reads SQTIHQWPATLVQPVGSPLSLECTVEGTSNPNLYWYRQAAGRGLQLLFYSVGIGQISSEVPQNLSASRPQDRQFILSSKKLLLSDSGFYLCAWSLWGAGRSPLHFGNGTRLTVT.